The 20 T cell receptor beta chains in this list originate from one sample, sequenced in a study of cytomegalovirus exposure and HLA in healthy donors. PCR involved 60 Vbeta and 13 Jbeta primers. Sequencing used immunoSEQ multiplex PCR; TCRdb keeps in-frame clones, though not all of them. The table lists about 95,000 clones, 78% of them singletons. Sequenced sample: PBMCs. These receptors were obtained from a woman in her thirties or forties in good health and CMV-seropositive.

The chain links TRBV27 to TRBJ2-7; 8 bases line up with TRBD2. This CDR3 is 14 amino acids long. Germline CDR1 reads MNHEY; CDR2 reads SMNVEV (reference sequence). The V segment lost 2 bases and the J segment 4 bases; nucleotides outside the gene matches: 4. This CDR3 is CASSLSGSFYEQYF. CDR3 coding DNA: TGTGCCAGCAGTTTAAGCGGGAGTTTTTACGAGCAGTACTTC.

The chain combines TRBV5-1 with TRBJ2-3, with TRBD2 identical over 11 bases. CDR1 is SGHRS, CDR2 YFSETQ, per germline. There are 16 residues in the CDR3. J was trimmed by 5 bases and V by 4 bases; bases with no gene match: 9. CDR3 protein: CASSLGTSGGGDTQYF. CDR3 coding DNA: TGCGCCAGCAGCCTGGGGACTAGCGGAGGTGGAGATACGCAGTATTTT.

The V and J genes are TRBV11-2 and TRBJ2-1, with a weak D call TRBD2 (6 bases). The CDR3 has 16 residues. CDR1 and CDR2 from the germline V gene are SGHAT and FQNNGV. V was pared by 5 bases and J by 5 bases, with 19 bases between. Written as DNA, the CDR3 is TGTGCCAGCAGCACCCGAGGCGGGGAGAGACACAATGAGCAGTTCTTC. It codes for CASSTRGGERHNEQFF.

In its sample, this clone was seen once. This chain links TRBV5-1 with TRBJ2-7; 7 bases line up with TRBD1. Trimming removed 3 bases from V and 6 bases from J; junction bases left unmatched: 9. There are 14 residues in the CDR3. The germline gives CDR1 SGHRS, CDR2 YFSETQ. CDR3 protein: CASSSTGTVREQYF. CDR3 nucleotide sequence: TGCGCCAGCAGCTCTACCGGGACAGTACGCGAGCAGTACTTC. Full variable domain (missing parts from reference TRBV5-1 and TRBJ2-7): KAGVTQTPRYLIKTRGQQVTLSCSPISGHRSVSWYQQTPGQGLQFLFEYFSETQRNKGNFPGRFSGRQFSNSRSEMNVSTLELGDSALYLCASSSTGTVREQYFGPGTRLTVT.

Written as DNA, the CDR3 is TGTGCCAGTAGGGGGGGGAGTCTCGGCTACACCTTC. Translating it yields CASRGGSLGYTF. The chain joins TRBV19 to TRBJ1-2; tentatively, D is TRBD1 (5 bases). Germline CDR1 and CDR2: LNHDA and SQIVND (reference sequence). The CDR3 has 12 amino acids. Trimming left V 6 bases short and J 8 bases short, with 13 bases between.

The chain employs TRBV28 and TRBJ2-1, with 14 positions matching TRBD2. The J segment lost 9 bases and the V segment lost 4 bases, leaving 17 bases of the junction unmatched. Germline assignment: CDR1 MDHEN and CDR2 SYDVKM. This CDR3 region has 19 residues. The CDR3 region is CASSSSGTSGSRVGGEQFF. Written as DNA, the CDR3 is TGTGCCAGCAGTTCCTCCGGGACTAGCGGGAGCAGGGTCGGGGGTGAGCAGTTCTTC.

The V call is TRBV5-1, the J call TRBJ2-6; D unresolved. From germline, CDR1 is SGHRS and CDR2 YFSETQ. This CDR3 is built from 16 residues. The V gene lost 3 bases and the J gene lost 0 bases, with 10 bases spanning the gap. The chain's CDR3 is CASSSGPLSGANVLTF. In nucleotides, the CDR3 is TGCGCCAGCAGCTCGGGTCCCCTCTCTGGGGCCAACGTCCTGACTTTC.

This clone was seen a handful of times. V usage is TRBV7-9 and J usage is TRBJ1-5; the D is unclear. The CDR3 has 12 residues. The V end lost 4 bases, the J end lost 9 bases, and 10 bases lay between the germline ends. Germline CDR1 is SEHNR and CDR2 is FQNEAQ (reference sequence). In nucleotides, the CDR3 is TGTGCCAGCAGCTCCAGTACGGGGCCCCAGCATTTT. Translation: CASSSSTGPQHF.

The chain joins TRBV10-3 to TRBJ2-1; TRBD1 matches 9 bases. Germline values: CDR1 ENHRY, CDR2 SYGVKD. There are 16 residues in the CDR3. Trimming at V came to 0 bases and at J to 9 bases, leaving 9 bases not matched to a gene. The CDR3: CAISESRDRATGEQFF. The CDR3 DNA is TGTGCCATCAGTGAGTCGAGGGACAGGGCCACGGGTGAGCAGTTCTTC.

The CDR3 coding sequence is TGCGCCAGCAGCCAAGATGCGGGGAGCACTGAAGCTTTCTTT. It codes for CASSQDAGSTEAFF. The rearrangement joins TRBV4-1 to TRBJ1-1; D not resolved. The CDR3 spans 14 residues. V was trimmed by 0 bases and J by 4 bases, leaving 9 bases between them. Per germline, CDR1 MGHRA and CDR2 YSYEKL.

The genes are TRBV6-6 and TRBJ1-1, with TRBD1 matching over 12 bases. This CDR3 is built from 16 residues. Losses at the gene ends were 10 bases for V and 1 base for J; bases not matched to a gene: 10. Per germline, CDR1 MNHNY and CDR2 SVGAGI (reference sequence). The CDR3 loop reads CATRPGQGAGNTEAFF. The DNA for the CDR3 is TGTGCCACCCGACCGGGACAGGGGGCCGGGAACACTGAAGCTTTCTTT.

The table lists this clone with a count of one. The chain links TRBV10-3 to TRBJ2-5; TRBD1 matches at 8 bases. Gene TRBJ2-7 matches the end of the DNA better, so the J call may be wrong. There are 14 residues in the CDR3. Germline loops: CDR1 ENHRY, CDR2 SYGVKD. CDR3 DNA sequence: TGTGCCATCAGAGGGGACAGGTGGGGGTACGAGCAGTACTTC. Translation: CAIRGDRWGYEQYF.

The J gene is TRBJ2-2, the V gene TRBV2; TRBD1 agrees at 8 bases. J was trimmed by 2 bases and V by 8 bases; bases with no gene match: 4. Germline V lookup: CDR1 SNHLY, CDR2 FYNNEI. The CDR3 covers 14 residues. In DNA form, the CDR3 reads TGTGCCAGCGCCGGGACAGGAAACACCGGGGAGCTGTTTTTT. It encodes CASAGTGNTGELFF.

The J gene is TRBJ2-7, the V gene TRBV10-3; possibly TRBD2 for D (6 bases). CDR1 and CDR2 from the germline V gene are ENHRY and SYGVKD. Trimming removed 7 bases from V and 0 bases from J, with 10 bases in between. The CDR3 length is 13 residues. The CDR3 region is CAIKEGLSYEQYF. CDR3 DNA sequence: TGTGCCATCAAAGAGGGACTCTCCTACGAGCAGTACTTC.

V and J are TRBV11-3 and TRBJ2-1; D is unresolved. Germline V lookup: CDR1 SGHNT, CDR2 YENEEA. The CDR3 contains 11 residues. The V gene lost 4 bases and the J gene lost 15 bases, with 13 bases spanning the gap. The CDR3 nucleotides are TGTGCCAGCAGCTCCGGTCCTAGGCGGTTCTTC. It translates to CASSSGPRRFF.

This clone was seen a handful of times. The rearrangement joins TRBV10-3 to TRBJ2-1; 7 nucleotides agree with TRBD1. The germline V gene has CDR1 ENHRY and CDR2 SYGVKD. The CDR3 is 13 amino acids. The J segment lost 6 bases and the V segment lost 6 bases, leaving 5 bases of the junction unmatched. CDR3 region: CAISGDRFNEQFF. CDR3 nucleotide sequence: TGTGCCATCAGCGGGGACAGATTCAATGAGCAGTTCTTC.

The chain couples TRBV4-1 to TRBJ2-5; 11 positions agree with TRBD2. The tail of the sequence fits TRBJ2-7 better, so the J call may be wrong. CDR3 length: 16 residues. CDR1 MGHRA and CDR2 YSYEKL come from the germline V gene. CDR3 protein: CASSPVSGRDRHEQYF. Here the CDR3 DNA reads TGCGCCAGCAGCCCCGTTAGCGGGAGGGACAGGCACGAGCAGTACTTC.

This rearrangement joins TRBV5-4 to TRBJ2-1, with D possibly TRBD2 on 6 matching bases. V lost 4 bases to trimming and J lost 0 bases, with 11 bases between them. CDR3 length: 15 residues. Germline V gene lookup returns CDR1 SGHNT and CDR2 YYREEE (reference sequence). DNA for the CDR3: TGTGCCAGCAGCCAGGGCGGGGACTCCTACAATGAGCAGTTCTTC. This encodes CASSQGGDSYNEQFF.

This chain links TRBV14 with TRBJ1-3, with D unclear. The germline V and J ends were trimmed by 0 bases and 0 bases, with 12 bases remaining between them. The CDR3 consists of 17 residues. Germline CDR1 is SGHDN and CDR2 is FVKESK. The CDR3 region has the DNA TGTGCCAGCAGCCAAGATAGTTTCGGGAACTCTGGAAACACCATATATTTT. Protein product: CASSQDSFGNSGNTIYF.

The gene calls are TRBV19 and TRBJ1-5, with 8 bases lining up with TRBD1. The CDR3 extends over 15 amino acids. Germline V lookup: CDR1 LNHDA, CDR2 SQIVND (reference sequence). Trimming removed 5 bases from V and 3 bases from J; junction bases left unmatched: 6. The CDR3 is CASSLGTGNNQPQHF. In nucleotides, the CDR3 is TGTGCCAGTAGTCTAGGGACAGGCAACAATCAGCCCCAGCATTTT.